The rows below give T cell receptor beta chains drawn from one sample of a study of tumor-infiltrating lymphocytes in primary liver carcinoma. From the multiplex PCR reads, TCRdb called clonotypes with MiXCR, one entry per CDR3 protein. The repertoire consists of tens of thousands of distinct CDR3 sequences, with around 80% occurring once and the leading ten covering around a third. The sequencing sample was made of liver tumor tissue from sampling region 5. The receptors come from a man aged 40-55 years with primary liver carcinoma and hepatitis B virus infection. CDR3s include the opening cysteine and the closing phenylalanine or tryptophan. A D gene is named only where the DNA matches it firmly. Rows may omit the clone size; those that give it use once, few, many or a size class.

length: 14
D: .
size: .
V: TRBV11-2
J: TRBJ2-7
DNA: TGTGCTAGCAGCTTAGACCACGCCTCCTACGAGCAGTACTTC
CDR3: CASSLDHASYEQYF

length: 19
D: TRBD2
size: .
V: TRBV10-3
J: TRBJ2-7
DNA: TGTGCCATTATCAAACGATTGGGACTAGCGGGAGGGTTCTCCTACGAGCAGTACTTC
CDR3: CAIIKRLGLAGGFSYEQYF

length: 13
D: TRBD2
size: .
V: TRBV6-2/TRBV6-3
J: TRBJ2-7
DNA: TGTGCCAACATGGGTAGCGGGAGGCCCGAGCAGTACTTC
CDR3: CANMGSGRPEQYF

length: 16
D: .
size: .
V: TRBV10-2
J: TRBJ1-2
DNA: TGCGCCAGCAGTTTCGCATCAACACCAACTGACTATGGCTACACCTTC
CDR3: CASSFASTPTDYGYTF

length: 15
D: TRBD1
size: few
V: TRBV11-2
J: TRBJ2-1
DNA: TGTGTCAGCAGCTCACGGGACAGCCCCTACAATGAGCAGTTCTTC
CDR3: CVSSSRDSPYNEQFF

length: 16
D: TRBD2
size: few
V: TRBV29-1
J: TRBJ2-1
DNA: TGCAGCGGTAAATGGGGGGCGTCTAGCGGGAGGACTGAGCAGTTCTTC
CDR3: CSGKWGASSGRTEQFF

length: 14
D: .
size: .
V: TRBV5-5
J: TRBJ1-6
DNA: TGTACCAGCACCTCGGGAAACTATAATTCACCCCTCCACTTT
CDR3: CTSTSGNYNSPLHF

length: 15
D: .
size: many
V: TRBV24-1
J: TRBJ2-1
DNA: TGTGCCACCAGCGCTCCTGGGTGGCTAGCCAATGAGCAGTTCTTC
CDR3: CATSAPGWLANEQFF

length: 14
D: .
size: .
V: TRBV5-1
J: TRBJ2-5
DNA: TGCGCCAGCAGCTCAGGCTTGGGGGGAGAGACCCAGTGCTTC
CDR3: CASSSGLGGETQCF

length: 15
D: .
size: .
V: TRBV11-2
J: TRBJ2-1
DNA: TGTGCCAGCAGTATTCTAGTGGAGGCATACAATGAGCAATTCTTC
CDR3: CASSILVEAYNEQFF

length: 12
D: .
size: .
V: TRBV11-2
J: TRBJ2-1
DNA: TGTGCCGGCAGCTTAGGTACGGCTGAGCAGTTCTTC
CDR3: CAGSLGTAEQFF

length: 15
D: .
size: .
V: TRBV10-3
J: TRBJ2-2
DNA: TGTGCCATCAGTGCCGGACCGTCGAACTCCGGGGAGCTGTTTTTT
CDR3: CAISAGPSNSGELFF

length: 18
D: .
size: .
V: TRBV7-8
J: TRBJ2-1
DNA: TGTGTGAGCAGCCCGCTTGGAGGCTCAGCGGTCTCCTACAATGAGCGGTTCTTC
CDR3: CVSSPLGGSAVSYNERFF

length: 13
D: .
size: many
V: TRBV5-1
J: TRBJ1-1
DNA: TGCGCCGGCAGCCTAGACAGGAACACTGAAGCTTTCTTT
CDR3: CAGSLDRNTEAFF

length: 16
D: TRBD2
size: many
V: TRBV28
J: TRBJ2-4
DNA: TGTGCCAGCAGTTCCCCCGGGACTAGCGGCAAAAACATTCAGTACTTC
CDR3: CASSSPGTSGKNIQYF

length: 22
D: TRBD2
size: .
V: TRBV28
J: TRBJ2-1
DNA: TGCGCCAGCAAACCCCCTGCCGGCTCTGGGACTAGCGGGAGATCTTCGGTCAATGAGCAGTTCTTC
CDR3: CASKPPAGSGTSGRSSVNEQFF

length: 21
D: TRBD2
size: .
V: TRBV4-1
J: TRBJ2-6
DNA: TGCGCCAGCAGCCAGGTCGGACTAGCGGGCCTGAAGGCGGTCGGGGCCAACGTCCTGAGTTTC
CDR3: CASSQVGLAGLKAVGANVLSF

length: 11
D: .
size: .
V: TRBV6-5
J: TRBJ2-5
DNA: TGTGCCAGCAGCTACTCGAGGACCCAGTACTTC
CDR3: CASSYSRTQYF

length: 13
D: .
size: many
V: TRBV5-4
J: TRBJ2-7
DNA: TGTGCCAGCAGCCGCATCAACAGGGCTGAGCAGTACTTC
CDR3: CASSRINRAEQYF

length: 17
D: .
size: .
V: TRBV5-5
J: TRBJ1-1
DNA: TGTGCCAGTAGCTTGGGTGACCAGTCCAGCTTGAACACTGAAGCCTTCTTT
CDR3: CASSLGDQSSLNTEAFF

length: 18
D: .
size: .
V: TRBV6-5
J: TRBJ1-5
DNA: TGTGCAAGCAGTTATACCCGGCCGACAGCCATTAGCAATCAGCCCCAGCATTTT
CDR3: CASSYTRPTAISNQPQHF

length: 15
D: TRBD1
size: .
V: TRBV11-2
J: TRBJ2-2
DNA: TGTGCCGGCAACCTGGACAGGGCCGCCACCGGGGAGCTGTTTTTC
CDR3: CAGNLDRAATGELFF